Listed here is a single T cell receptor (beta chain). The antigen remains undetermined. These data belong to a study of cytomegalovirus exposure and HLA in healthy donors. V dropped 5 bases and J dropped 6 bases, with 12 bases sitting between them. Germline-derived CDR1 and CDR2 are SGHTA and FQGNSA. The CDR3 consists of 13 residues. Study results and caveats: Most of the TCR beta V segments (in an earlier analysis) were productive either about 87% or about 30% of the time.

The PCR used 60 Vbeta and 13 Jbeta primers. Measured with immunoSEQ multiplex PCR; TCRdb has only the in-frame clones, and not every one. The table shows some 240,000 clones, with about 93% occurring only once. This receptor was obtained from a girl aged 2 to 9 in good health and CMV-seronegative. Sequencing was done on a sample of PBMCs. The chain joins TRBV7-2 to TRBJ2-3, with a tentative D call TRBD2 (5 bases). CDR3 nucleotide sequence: TGTGCCAGCAGCGAGGGTTGGAGCGATACGCAGTATTTT. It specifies CASSEGWSDTQYF.